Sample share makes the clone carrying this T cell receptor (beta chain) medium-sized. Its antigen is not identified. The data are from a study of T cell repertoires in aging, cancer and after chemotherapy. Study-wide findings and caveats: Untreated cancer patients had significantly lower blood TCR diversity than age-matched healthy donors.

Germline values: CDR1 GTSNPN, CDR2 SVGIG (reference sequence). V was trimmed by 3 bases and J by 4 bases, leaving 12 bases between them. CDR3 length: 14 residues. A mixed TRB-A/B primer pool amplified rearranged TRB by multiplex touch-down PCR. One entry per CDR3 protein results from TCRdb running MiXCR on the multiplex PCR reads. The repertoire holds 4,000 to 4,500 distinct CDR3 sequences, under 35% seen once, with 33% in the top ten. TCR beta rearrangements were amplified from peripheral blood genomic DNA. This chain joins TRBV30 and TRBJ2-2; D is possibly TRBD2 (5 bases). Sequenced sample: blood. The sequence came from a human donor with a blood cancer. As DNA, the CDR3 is TGTGCCTGGAGACCGGGAAGCCCCACCGGGGAGCTGTTTTTT. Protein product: CAWRPGSPTGELFF.